The next 9 T cell receptor beta chains were all read from a single sample in a study of neurological immune-mediated disorders. From the 5' RACE reads, TCRdb called clonotypes with MiXCR, one entry per CDR3 protein. The data hold more than 75,000 distinct CDR3 sequences, with approximately 10% observed a single time. The sequenced material came from PBMCs. Receptors originate from a man in his forties or fifties in good health.

This clonotype was recorded at least ten times. This chain joins TRBV28 and TRBJ2-2; no reliable D call. The CDR3 has 13 residues. Looked up from germline, CDR1 is MDHEN and CDR2 is SYDVKM. V was pared by 6 bases and J by 1 base, with 6 bases between. The CDR3 is CASRPQNTGELFF. The CDR3 region has the DNA TGTGCCAGCAGACCTCAGAACACCGGGGAGCTGTTTTTT.

Ten or more counts support this clonotype. The chain carries TRBV11-2 and TRBJ2-7, with D perhaps TRBD1 or TRBD2 (5 bases each). The CDR3 sequence is 15 residues long. Germline V CDR1 and CDR2: SGHAT, FQNNGV. Trimming cost V 3 bases and J 4 bases, with 16 bases left between them. DNA of the CDR3: TGTGCCAGCAGCTTCTATACCGGGGCATTTTACGAGCAGTACTTC. Translating it yields CASSFYTGAFYEQYF.

This clonotype was counted a few times. Here the CDR3 reads CASSLLPGDNEQFF. Here the CDR3 DNA reads TGTGCCAGCAGTTTATTACCGGGAGACAATGAGCAGTTCTTC. The V and J genes are TRBV12-3 or TRBV12-4 and TRBJ2-1, with a tentative D call TRBD2 (6 bases). The CDR3 extends over 14 amino acids. Trimming shortened V by 2 bases and J by 5 bases, and 10 bases separated the two germline ends.

This clonotype was seen ten or more times. The chain has TRBV15 and TRBJ2-3; tentatively, D is TRBD2 (5 bases). The CDR3 extends over 14 amino acids. The V gene lost 2 bases and the J gene lost 5 bases, with 11 bases spanning the gap. Per the germline V gene, CDR1 is LNHNV and CDR2 is YYDKDF (reference sequence). The CDR3 DNA follows: TGTGCCACCAGCAGACTAGTGGCGGGAGATACGCAGTATTTT. Protein sequence: CATSRLVAGDTQYF.

This clonotype was recorded many times. This rearrangement joins TRBV5-1 to TRBJ2-3; 8 nucleotides agree with TRBD1. Germline CDR1 and CDR2: SGHRS and YFSETQ. V shed 0 bases and J 6 bases; nucleotides not matched to a gene: 6. The CDR3 spans 15 residues. The CDR3 bases are TGCGCCAGCAGCTTGGCACGGACAGGGTTGGATACGCAGTATTTT. It specifies CASSLARTGLDTQYF.

This chain joins TRBV18 and TRBJ2-7; a possible D gene is TRBD1 (6 bases). Trimming left V 2 bases short and J 2 bases short, with 10 bases between. The CDR3 is 14 amino acids. Germline V gene sequence: CDR1 KGHSH, CDR2 LQKENI. The CDR3 bases are TGTGCCAGCTCACCAATACAGGGCCCCTACGAGCAGTACTTC. As protein: CASSPIQGPYEQYF.

This clonotype was observed many times. This chain uses TRBV7-9 with TRBJ2-5; 10 nucleotides align to TRBD1. V was pared by 5 bases and J by 3 bases, with 3 bases of the junction left unmatched. Germline V gene lookup returns CDR1 SEHNR and CDR2 FQNEAQ (reference sequence). The CDR3 covers 14 residues. The CDR3 DNA reads as TGTGCCAGCAGCCCAGGGACAGGGGAAGAGACCCAGTACTTC. Protein: CASSPGTGEETQYF.

This clonotype showed up many times. This chain links TRBV5-1 with TRBJ1-5; D perhaps matches TRBD1 (6 bases). Germline V lookup: CDR1 SGHRS, CDR2 YFSETQ. The CDR3 contains 14 residues. V lost 4 bases to trimming and J lost 7 bases, with 15 bases between them. For the CDR3, the DNA is TGCGCCAGCAGCGAGGGGGGGGACGGGCAGCCCCAGCATTTT. It is translated as CASSEGGDGQPQHF.

At least ten counts were recorded for this clonotype. The V gene is TRBV27, the J gene TRBJ2-7; perhaps TRBD2 as D (6 bases). Germline-derived CDR1 and CDR2 are MNHEY and SMNVEV (reference sequence). CDR3 length: 19 residues. Trimming left V 2 bases short and J 2 bases short, with 25 bases between. CDR3 nucleotide sequence: TGTGCCAGCAGTTTAGCGTTACCCCCGGGACTGAATTTGGCCTACGAGCAGTACTTC. Protein product: CASSLALPPGLNLAYEQYF.